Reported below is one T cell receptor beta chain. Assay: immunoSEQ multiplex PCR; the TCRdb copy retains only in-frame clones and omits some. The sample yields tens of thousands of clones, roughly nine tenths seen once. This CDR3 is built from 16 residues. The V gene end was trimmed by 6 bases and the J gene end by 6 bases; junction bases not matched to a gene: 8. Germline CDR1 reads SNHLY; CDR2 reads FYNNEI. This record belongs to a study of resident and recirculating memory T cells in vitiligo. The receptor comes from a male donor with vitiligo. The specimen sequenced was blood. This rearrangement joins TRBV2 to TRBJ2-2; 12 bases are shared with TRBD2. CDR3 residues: CASSLAGGLVSGELFF. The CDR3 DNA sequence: TGTGCCAGCAGCCTAGCGGGGGGGCTGGTCTCCGGGGAGCTGTTTTTT.